A selection of T cell receptor beta chains follows, all from one sample in a study of blood T cell repertoires in COVID-19. Measured with immunoSEQ multiplex PCR; TCRdb has only the in-frame clones, and not every one. The table has almost 500,000 clones, around nine tenths seen once. Sequencing was performed on PBMCs or T cells enriched from blood (not recorded which). The receptor source for this set is a woman aged 55-69 years who had recovered from COVID-19. Each CDR3 is given without its conserved first and last residue. The D gene is left open where the match is weak. Size tells how often a clone was seen (once, few, many) or the class of an expanded clone, and some rows leave it out.

V gene	J gene	D gene	clone size	CDR3 protein
TRBV9	TRBJ1-2	-	-	ASSVGGGTHYGYT
TRBV6-6	TRBJ1-6	-	-	ASDSRQNNSPLH
TRBV5-5	TRBJ1-1	-	-	ASRTVNTEAF
TRBV6-2/TRBV6-3	TRBJ1-2	-	-	ASSRDMTANYGYT
TRBV4-1	TRBJ1-2	-	-	ASSQVGTDTYGYT
TRBV10-2	TRBJ2-2	TRBD1	-	ASRPTGQMNTGELF
TRBV27	TRBJ2-2	-	-	ASTVSGFAGELF
TRBV5-1	TRBJ1-2	TRBD1	-	ASSAGQGTNYGYT
TRBV9	TRBJ2-1	TRBD2	-	ASSVSGGAGVGEQF
TRBV10-1	TRBJ2-3	TRBD2	-	ASSPVERGSTDTQY
TRBV24-1	TRBJ1-2	TRBD1	few	ATSASGTGGNYGYT
TRBV10-2	TRBJ1-1	-	-	ASSTQGGNTEAF
TRBV2	TRBJ1-2	TRBD1	-	ASSLGQGTNYGYT
TRBV3-1/TRBV3-2	TRBJ1-6	TRBD1	-	ASGQGNSPLH
TRBV5-1	TRBJ1-1	-	-	ASSLVYRANTEAF
TRBV7-9	TRBJ2-4	TRBD1	-	ASSSSTGLNIQY
TRBV5-1	TRBJ2-2	-	-	ATGEGANTGELF
TRBV12-3/TRBV12-4	TRBJ1-1	-	-	ASTLTANTEAF
TRBV10-3	TRBJ2-3	-	once	AIRGVATDTQY
TRBV5-6	TRBJ2-1	-	-	ASSLISEQF
TRBV24-1	TRBJ2-2	-	-	ATSDSRQANTGELF
TRBV19	TRBJ1-6	-	-	ASTSPGFYNSPLH
TRBV5-1	TRBJ1-1	TRBD1	-	ASSPWTGMIYRGAF
TRBV10-3	TRBJ1-1	-	-	AISENRDQAF
TRBV29-1	TRBJ2-7	TRBD1	-	SASGGGGYEQY
TRBV15	TRBJ1-5	-	-	ATSSETGFFNQPQH
TRBV18	TRBJ1-5	-	-	ASSPDRVQPQH
TRBV4-1	TRBJ2-4	TRBD2	-	ASSQDTSGGRKNIQY
TRBV6-5	TRBJ2-2	-	-	ASRQENTGELF
TRBV7-9	TRBJ1-1	TRBD1	few	ASSLGTGNTEAF
TRBV2	TRBJ1-6	TRBD1	once	ASRNPGQGLGSPLH
TRBV2	TRBJ2-5	-	-	ASSRYSEFQETQY
TRBV12-2	TRBJ1-2	-	once	ASRLGGQVYYGYT
TRBV2	TRBJ2-5	TRBD2	-	ASITSVGGQETQY
TRBV13	TRBJ2-4	TRBD1	-	ASSFGTGVAKNIQY
TRBV2	TRBJ1-2	-	-	ASSFVVAFYGYT
TRBV13	TRBJ1-2	-	-	ASSSLQGGYGYT
TRBV30	TRBJ1-4	-	-	AWTALGGARLF
TRBV2	TRBJ2-5	TRBD1	-	ASSDLSRGQGTKTQY
TRBV18	TRBJ1-1	-	-	ASSLRDTNTEAF
TRBV6-5	TRBJ2-5	TRBD2	-	ASRRGGGQETQY
TRBV4-1	TRBJ1-2	-	-	ASSPERTGTNYGYT
TRBV27	TRBJ2-1	-	-	ASSWKATQDEQF
TRBV21-1	TRBJ1-5	-	-	ASSKERGRDNQPQH
TRBV5-1	TRBJ1-6	TRBD1	-	ASSPTGDSPLH